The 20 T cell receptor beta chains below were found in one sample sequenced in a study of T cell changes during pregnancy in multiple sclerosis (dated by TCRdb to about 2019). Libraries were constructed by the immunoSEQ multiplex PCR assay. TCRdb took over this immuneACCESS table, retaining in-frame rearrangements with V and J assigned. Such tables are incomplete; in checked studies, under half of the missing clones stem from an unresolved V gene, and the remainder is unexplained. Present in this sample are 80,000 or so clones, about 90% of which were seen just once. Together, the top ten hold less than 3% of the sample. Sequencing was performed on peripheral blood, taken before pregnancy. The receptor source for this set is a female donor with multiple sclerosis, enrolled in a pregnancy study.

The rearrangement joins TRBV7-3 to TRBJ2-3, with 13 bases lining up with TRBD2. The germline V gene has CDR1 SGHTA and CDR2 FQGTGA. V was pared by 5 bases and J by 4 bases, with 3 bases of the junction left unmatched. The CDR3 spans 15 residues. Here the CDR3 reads CASSGTSGTPDTQYF. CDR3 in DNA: TGTGCCAGCAGCGGGACTAGCGGGACCCCAGATACGCAGTATTTT.

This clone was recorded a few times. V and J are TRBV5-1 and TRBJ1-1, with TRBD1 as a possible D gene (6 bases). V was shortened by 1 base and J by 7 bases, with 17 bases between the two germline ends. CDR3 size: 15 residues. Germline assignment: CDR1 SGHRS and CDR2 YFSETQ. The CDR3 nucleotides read TGCGCCAGCAGCTTGCCGTCGGACAGTTCGGGTGAAGCTTTCTTT. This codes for CASSLPSDSSGEAFF.

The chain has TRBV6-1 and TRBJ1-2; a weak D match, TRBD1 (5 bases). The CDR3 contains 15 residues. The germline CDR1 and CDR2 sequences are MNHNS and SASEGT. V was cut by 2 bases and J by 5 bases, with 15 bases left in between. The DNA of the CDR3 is TGTGCCAGCAGTGAAACCCCGGGACTCAGATATGGCTACACCTTC. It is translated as CASSETPGLRYGYTF.

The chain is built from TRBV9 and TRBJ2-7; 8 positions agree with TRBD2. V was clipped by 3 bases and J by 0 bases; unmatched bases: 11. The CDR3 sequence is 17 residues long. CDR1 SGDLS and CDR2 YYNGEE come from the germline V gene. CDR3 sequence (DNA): TGTGCCAGCAGCGCCGGGTCGCGGACTAGCAGCTCCTACGAGCAGTACTTC. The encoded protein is CASSAGSRTSSSYEQYF.

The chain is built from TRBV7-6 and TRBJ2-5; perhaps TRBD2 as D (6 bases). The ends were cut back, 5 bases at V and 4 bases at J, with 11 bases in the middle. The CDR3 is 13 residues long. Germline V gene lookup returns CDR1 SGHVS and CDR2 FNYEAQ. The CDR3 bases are TGTGCCAGCAGCCCCAGGAGGGGAGAGACCCAGTACTTC. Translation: CASSPRRGETQYF.

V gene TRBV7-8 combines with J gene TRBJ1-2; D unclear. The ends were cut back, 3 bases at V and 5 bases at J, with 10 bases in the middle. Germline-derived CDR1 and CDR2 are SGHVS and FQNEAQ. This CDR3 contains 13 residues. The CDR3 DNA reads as TGTGCCAGCAGCTTTTTGTCCGGGTATGGCTACACCTTC. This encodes CASSFLSGYGYTF.

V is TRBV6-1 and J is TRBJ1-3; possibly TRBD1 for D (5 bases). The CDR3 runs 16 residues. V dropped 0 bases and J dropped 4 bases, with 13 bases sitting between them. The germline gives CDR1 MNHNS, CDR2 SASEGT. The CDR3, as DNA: TGTGCCAGCAGTGAAGCCAGACAGTATCAAGGAAACACCATATATTTT. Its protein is CASSEARQYQGNTIYF.

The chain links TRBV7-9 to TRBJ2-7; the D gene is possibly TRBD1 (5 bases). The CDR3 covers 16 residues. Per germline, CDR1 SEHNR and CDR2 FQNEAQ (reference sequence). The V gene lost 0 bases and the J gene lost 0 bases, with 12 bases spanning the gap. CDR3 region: CASSLARQSGSYEQYF. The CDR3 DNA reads TGTGCCAGCAGCTTAGCGCGACAGTCCGGCTCCTACGAGCAGTACTTC.

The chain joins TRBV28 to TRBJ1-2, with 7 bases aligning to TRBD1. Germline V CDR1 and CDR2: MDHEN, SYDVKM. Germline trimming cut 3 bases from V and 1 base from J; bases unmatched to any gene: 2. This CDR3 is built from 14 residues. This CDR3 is CASSFGTDNYGYTF. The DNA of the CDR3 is TGTGCCAGCAGTTTCGGGACAGATAACTATGGCTACACCTTC.

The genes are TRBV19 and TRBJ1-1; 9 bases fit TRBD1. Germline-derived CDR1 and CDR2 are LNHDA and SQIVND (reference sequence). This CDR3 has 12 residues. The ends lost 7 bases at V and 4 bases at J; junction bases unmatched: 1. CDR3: CASKQGATEAFF. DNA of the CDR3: TGTGCCAGTAAACAGGGGGCCACTGAAGCTTTCTTT.

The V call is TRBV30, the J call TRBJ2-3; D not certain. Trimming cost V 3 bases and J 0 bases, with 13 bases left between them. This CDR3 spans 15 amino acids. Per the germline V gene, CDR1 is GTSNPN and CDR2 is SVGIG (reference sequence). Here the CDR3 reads CAWRAPISSTDTQYF. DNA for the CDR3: TGTGCCTGGAGGGCCCCAATTTCTAGCACAGATACGCAGTATTTT.

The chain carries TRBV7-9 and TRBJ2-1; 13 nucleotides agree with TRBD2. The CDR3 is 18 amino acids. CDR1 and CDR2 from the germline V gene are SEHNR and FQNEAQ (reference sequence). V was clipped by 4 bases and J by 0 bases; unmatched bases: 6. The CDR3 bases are TGTGCCAGCAGCTCCGGACTAGCGGGAGCTCCCTCCTACAATGAGCAGTTCTTC. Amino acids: CASSSGLAGAPSYNEQFF.

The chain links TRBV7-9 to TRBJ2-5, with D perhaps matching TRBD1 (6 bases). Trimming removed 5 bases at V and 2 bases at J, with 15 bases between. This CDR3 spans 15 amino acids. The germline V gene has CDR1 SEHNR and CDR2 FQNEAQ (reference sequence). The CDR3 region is CASSLDRSRQETQYF. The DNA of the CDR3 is TGTGCCAGCAGCCTAGACAGGTCACGGCAAGAGACCCAGTACTTC. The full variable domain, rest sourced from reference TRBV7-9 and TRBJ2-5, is DTGVSQNPRHKITKRGQNVTFRCDPISEHNRLYWYRQTLGQGPEFLTYFQNEAQLEKSRLLSDRFSAERPKGSFSTLEIQRTEQGDSAMYLCASSLDRSRQETQYFGPGTRLLVL.

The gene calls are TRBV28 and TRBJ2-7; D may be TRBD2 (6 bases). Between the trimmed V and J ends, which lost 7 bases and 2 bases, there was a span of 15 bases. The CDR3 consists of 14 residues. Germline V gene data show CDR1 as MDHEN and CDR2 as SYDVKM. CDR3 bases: TGTGCCAGCACGAATTTTGCGGGAACCTACGAGCAGTACTTC. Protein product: CASTNFAGTYEQYF.

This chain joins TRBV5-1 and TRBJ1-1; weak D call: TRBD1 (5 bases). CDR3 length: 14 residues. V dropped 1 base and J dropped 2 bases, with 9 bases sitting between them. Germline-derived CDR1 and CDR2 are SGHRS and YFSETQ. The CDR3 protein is CASSLTGVNTEAFF. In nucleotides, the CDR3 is TGCGCCAGCAGCTTGACGGGGGTTAACACTGAAGCTTTCTTT.

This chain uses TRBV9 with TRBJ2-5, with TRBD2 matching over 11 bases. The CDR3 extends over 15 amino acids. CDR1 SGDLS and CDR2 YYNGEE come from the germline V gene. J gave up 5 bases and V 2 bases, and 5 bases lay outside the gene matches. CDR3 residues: CASSVSGRASETQYF. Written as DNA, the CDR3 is TGTGCCAGCAGCGTTAGCGGGAGGGCCTCGGAGACCCAGTACTTC.

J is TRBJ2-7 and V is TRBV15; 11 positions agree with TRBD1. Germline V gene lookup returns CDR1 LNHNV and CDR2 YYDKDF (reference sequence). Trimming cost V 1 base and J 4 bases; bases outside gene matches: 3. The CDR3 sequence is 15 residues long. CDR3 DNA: TGTGCCACCAGCAGAGGGACAGGGGGCAGGTACGAGCAGTACTTC. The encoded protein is CATSRGTGGRYEQYF. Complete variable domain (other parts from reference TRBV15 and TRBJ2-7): DAMVIQNPRYQVTQFGKPVTLSCSQTLNHNVMYWYQQKSSQAPKLLFHYYDKDFNNEADTPDNFQSRRPNTSFCFLDIRSPGLGDTAMYLCATSRGTGGRYEQYFGPGTRLTVT.

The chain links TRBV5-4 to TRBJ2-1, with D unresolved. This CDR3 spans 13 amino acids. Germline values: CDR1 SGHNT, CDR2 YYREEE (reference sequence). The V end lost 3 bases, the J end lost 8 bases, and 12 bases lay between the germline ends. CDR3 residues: CASSSLALDEQFF. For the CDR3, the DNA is TGTGCCAGCAGCTCGTTGGCCTTGGATGAGCAGTTCTTC.

The CDR3 sequence: CASSEYEFTDSGANVLTF. The CDR3 region has the DNA TGTGCCAGCAGTGAATATGAGTTTACCGACTCTGGGGCCAACGTCCTGACTTTC. J is TRBJ2-6 and V is TRBV6-1; D not resolved. Trimming removed 2 bases from V and 0 bases from J, with 14 bases in between. In germline, CDR1 is MNHNS, CDR2 SASEGT. The CDR3 runs 18 residues.

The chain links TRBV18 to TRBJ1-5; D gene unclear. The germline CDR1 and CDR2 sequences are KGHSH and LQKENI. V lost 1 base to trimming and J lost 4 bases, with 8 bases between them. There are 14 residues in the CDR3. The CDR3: CASSPLSTNQPQHF. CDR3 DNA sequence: TGTGCCAGCTCACCACTTTCGACTAATCAGCCCCAGCATTTT.